This TCR beta chain is drawn from a study of blood T cell repertoires in COVID-19 (dated by TCRdb to 2020 to 2021). For the wider study: The collaborator samples originated in the United States, Italy and Spain and spanned the acute and convalescent phases of COVID-19. The material from the prospective study consisted of cDNA or gDNA derived from T cells, B-cell-depleted T cells, or PBMCs. Subjects who had been exposed to COVID-19, were actively infected with it, or had recovered from it provided the deeply sampled blood TCRbeta repertoires that made up the dataset. A freely available public database, intended as a resource for researchers studying the immune response to SARS-CoV-2, is where the repertoires were released. Samples came from the ongoing ImmuneRACE study (first 160 participants) plus 1,254 subjects from 6 global collaborators. Sample metadata almost always included a de-identified subject ID, COVID-19 status, age in years and sex. Where available, HLA class I and class II types were taken from metadata supplied by the sample provider and were not determined by assay-based typing.

The investigation overall reported the following: The amount of clinical and demographic metadata varied by source and participant and was provided uncurated.

Points on this clone: Its antigen is not yet known. No much larger clone exists at a distance of one base, and base qualities are not known.

The CDR3 runs 14 amino acids, cysteine and phenylalanine included. The sequence is cut down to CDR3 DNA, 42 bases in frame from base 1. Deletion took 4 bases off V and 5 bases off J, with a span of 15 bases between the germline ends. Sequences SGHRS (CDR1) and YFSETQ (CDR2) are obtained from the germline V gene. Each collaborating institution followed its own protocols to collect whole blood in K2EDTA tubes. Collaborator samples were shipped for TCRbeta analysis as frozen whole blood, isolated PBMCs, or DNA extracted from either sample type. TCRbeta CDR3 regions were amplified from genomic DNA by means of the immunoSEQ Assay, a bias-controlled multiplex PCR. Regarding the original processing steps: Within the assay, amplification of reference gene primers was used to estimate how many nucleated cells each sample contained. Sequence reads were collapsed and filtered to measure the absolute abundance of every unique TCRbeta CDR3 rearrangement. For each sample, productive Simpson clonality was calculated as the square root of Simpson's diversity index over productive rearrangements. TCRdb's version of the immuneACCESS table is confined to in-frame rearrangements and falls short of the full clone set. An unresolved V gene accounts for under half of the shortfall where checked; the remainder is of unknown origin. Clone size and the V and J calls come from that table; the DNA yielded D and trimming. For this sample there are about 51,000 clones; approximately 90% appear just once. The ten biggest clones cover 3% to 4% of the sample.

Recombination connected TRBV5-1 to TRBJ2-5; perhaps TRBD2 is the D gene, with 5 bases matching. The sequence came from a man in his forties or fifties with acute or convalescent COVID-19. Sequenced: peripheral blood. DNA sequence: TGCGCCAGCAGCCCGACATCAACGGGGGAGACCCAGTACTTC. It encodes CASSPTSTGETQYF. Joined to the reference TRBV5-1 and TRBJ2-5 proteins, this CDR3 gives the full variable domain: KAGVTQTPRYLIKTRGQQVTLSCSPISGHRSVSWYQQTPGQGLQFLFEYFSETQRNKGNFPGRFSGRQFSNSRSEMNVSTLELGDSALYLCASSPTSTGETQYFGPGTRLLVL.